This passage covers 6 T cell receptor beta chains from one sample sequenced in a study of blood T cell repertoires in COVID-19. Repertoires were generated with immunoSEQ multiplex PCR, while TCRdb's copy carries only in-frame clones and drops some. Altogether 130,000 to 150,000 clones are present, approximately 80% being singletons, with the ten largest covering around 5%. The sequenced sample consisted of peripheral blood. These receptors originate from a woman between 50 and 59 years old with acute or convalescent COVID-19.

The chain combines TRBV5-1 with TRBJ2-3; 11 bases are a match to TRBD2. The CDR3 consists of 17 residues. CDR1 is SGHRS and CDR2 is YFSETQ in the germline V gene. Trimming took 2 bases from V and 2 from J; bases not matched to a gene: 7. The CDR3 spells CASSLSTTSGATDTQYF. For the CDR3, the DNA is TGCGCCAGCAGCTTATCCACGACTAGCGGGGCCACAGATACGCAGTATTTT.

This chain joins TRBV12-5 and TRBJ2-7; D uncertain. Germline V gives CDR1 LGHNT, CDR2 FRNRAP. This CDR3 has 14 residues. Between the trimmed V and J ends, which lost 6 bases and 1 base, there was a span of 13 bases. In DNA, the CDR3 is TGTGCTAGTGGACTTGAAGACGGGTCCTACGAGCAGTACTTC. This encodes CASGLEDGSYEQYF.

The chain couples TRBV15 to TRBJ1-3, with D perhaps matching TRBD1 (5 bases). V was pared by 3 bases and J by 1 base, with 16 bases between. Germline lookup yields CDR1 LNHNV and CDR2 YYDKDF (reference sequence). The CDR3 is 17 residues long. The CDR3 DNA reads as TGTGCCACCAGCAGTCAGATCGACAGTATATCTGGAAACACCATATATTTT. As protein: CATSSQIDSISGNTIYF. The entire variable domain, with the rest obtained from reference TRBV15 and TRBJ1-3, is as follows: DAMVIQNPRYQVTQFGKPVTLSCSQTLNHNVMYWYQQKSSQAPKLLFHYYDKDFNNEADTPDNFQSRRPNTSFCFLDIRSPGLGDTAMYLCATSSQIDSISGNTIYFGEGSWLTVV.

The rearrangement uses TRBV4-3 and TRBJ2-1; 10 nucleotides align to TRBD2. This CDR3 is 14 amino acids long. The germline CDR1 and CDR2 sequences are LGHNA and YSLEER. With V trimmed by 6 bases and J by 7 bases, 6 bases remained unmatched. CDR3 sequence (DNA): TGCGCCAGCAGGCCTAGCGGGGGAGCAAATGAGCAGTTCTTC. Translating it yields CASRPSGGANEQFF.

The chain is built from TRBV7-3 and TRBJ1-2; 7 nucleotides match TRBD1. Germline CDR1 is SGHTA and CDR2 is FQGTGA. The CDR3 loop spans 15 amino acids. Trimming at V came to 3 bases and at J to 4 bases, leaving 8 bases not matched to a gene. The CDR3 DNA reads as TGTGCCAGCAGCTTTGGGGGCCGGGACAGCTATGGCTACACCTTC. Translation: CASSFGGRDSYGYTF.

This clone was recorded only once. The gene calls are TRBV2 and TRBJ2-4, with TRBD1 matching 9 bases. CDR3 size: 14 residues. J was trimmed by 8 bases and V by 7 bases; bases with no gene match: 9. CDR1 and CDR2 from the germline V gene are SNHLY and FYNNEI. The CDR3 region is CASTRDREVDIQYF. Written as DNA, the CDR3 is TGTGCCAGCACCCGGGACAGGGAGGTGGACATTCAGTACTTC.